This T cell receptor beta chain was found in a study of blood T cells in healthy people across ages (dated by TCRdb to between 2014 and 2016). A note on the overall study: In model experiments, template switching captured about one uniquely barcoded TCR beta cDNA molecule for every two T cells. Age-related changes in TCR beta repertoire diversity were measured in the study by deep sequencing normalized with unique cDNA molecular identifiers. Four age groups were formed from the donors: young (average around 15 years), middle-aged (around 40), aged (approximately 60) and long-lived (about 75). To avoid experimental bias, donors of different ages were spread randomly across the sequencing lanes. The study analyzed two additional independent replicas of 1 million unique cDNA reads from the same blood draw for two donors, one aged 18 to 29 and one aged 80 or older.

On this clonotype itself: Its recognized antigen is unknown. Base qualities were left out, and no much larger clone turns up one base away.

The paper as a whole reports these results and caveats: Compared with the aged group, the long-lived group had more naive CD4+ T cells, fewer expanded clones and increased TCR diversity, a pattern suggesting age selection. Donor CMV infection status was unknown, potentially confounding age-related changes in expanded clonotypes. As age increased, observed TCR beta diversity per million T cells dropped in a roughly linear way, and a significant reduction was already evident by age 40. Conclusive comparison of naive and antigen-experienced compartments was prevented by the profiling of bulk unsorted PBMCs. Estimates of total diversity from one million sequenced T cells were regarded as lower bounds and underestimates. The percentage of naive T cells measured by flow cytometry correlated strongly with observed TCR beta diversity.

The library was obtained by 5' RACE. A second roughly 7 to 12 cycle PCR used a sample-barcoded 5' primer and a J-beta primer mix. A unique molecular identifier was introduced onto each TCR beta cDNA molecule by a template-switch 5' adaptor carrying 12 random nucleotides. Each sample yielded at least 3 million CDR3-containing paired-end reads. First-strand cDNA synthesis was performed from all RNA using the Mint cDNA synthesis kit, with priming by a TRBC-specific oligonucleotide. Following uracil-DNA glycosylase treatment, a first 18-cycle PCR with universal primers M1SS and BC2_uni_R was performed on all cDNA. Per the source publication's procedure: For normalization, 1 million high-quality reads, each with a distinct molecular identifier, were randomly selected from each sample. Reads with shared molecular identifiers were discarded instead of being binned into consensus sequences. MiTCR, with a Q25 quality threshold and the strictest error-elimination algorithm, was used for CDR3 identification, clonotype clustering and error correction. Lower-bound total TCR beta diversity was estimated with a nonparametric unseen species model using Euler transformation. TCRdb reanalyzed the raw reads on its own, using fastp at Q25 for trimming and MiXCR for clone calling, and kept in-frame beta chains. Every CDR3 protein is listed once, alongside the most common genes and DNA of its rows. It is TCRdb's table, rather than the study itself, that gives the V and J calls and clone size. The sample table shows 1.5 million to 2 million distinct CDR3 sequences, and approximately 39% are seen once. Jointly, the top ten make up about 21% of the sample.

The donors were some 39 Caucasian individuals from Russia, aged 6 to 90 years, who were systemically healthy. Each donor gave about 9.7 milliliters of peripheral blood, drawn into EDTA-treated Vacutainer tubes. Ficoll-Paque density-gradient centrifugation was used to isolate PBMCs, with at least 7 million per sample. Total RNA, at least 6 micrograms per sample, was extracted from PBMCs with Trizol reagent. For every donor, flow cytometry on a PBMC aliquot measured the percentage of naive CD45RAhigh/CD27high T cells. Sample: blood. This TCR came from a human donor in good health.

In nucleotides, the sequence is TGTGCCATCAGCTTCGAGGGGGCCGGGGAAGATACGCAGTATTTT. Its coded protein is CAISFEGAGEDTQYF. The receptor chain draws on TRBV10-3 and TRBJ2-3, and 7 bases in between align with TRBD1. Spanning cysteine to phenylalanine, the CDR3 consists of 15 amino acids. Only the CDR3 part of the read is kept: 45 bases, read in frame from the first base. The germline V gene gives CDR1 as ENHRY and CDR2 as SYGVKD. Trimming leaves V shorter by 6 bases and J shorter by 5 bases, with the junction holding 11 bases beyond the gene matches.